The 21 T cell receptor beta chains presented below share a single source sample, sequenced in a study of blood T cells in healthy people across ages. The use of a sample-barcoded 5' primer and a J-beta primer mix characterized a second PCR of roughly 6 to 12 cycles. TCRdb re-analysed the 5' RACE reads in MiXCR, keeping a single row per CDR3 protein. Here the sample spans 750,000 or so distinct CDR3 sequences, more than 20% being singletons. This sample also belongs to another study, concerning T cells of mothers and their children.

Sequencing was performed on blood. These receptors all come from a boy aged 5-17 years in good health.

The chain carries TRBV23-1 and TRBJ1-4; weak D call: TRBD1 (5 bases). TRBV23-1 belongs to the ORF category, with a function that is uncertain. V was clipped by 0 bases and J by 5 bases, with 16 bases between them. The CDR3 is 17 residues long. The CDR3 region has the DNA TGCGCCAGCAGTCAATCGGGGCCGGGGTGTTTGAATGAAAAACTGTTTTTT. It encodes CASSQSGPGCLNEKLFF.

V and J are TRBV28 and TRBJ2-1; D is undetermined. V was pared by 3 bases and J by 0 bases, with 12 bases between. The CDR3 is 16 residues long. Germline lookup yields CDR1 MDHEN and CDR2 SYDVKM. CDR3 region: CASSLPHLTSYNEQFF. Here the CDR3 DNA reads TGTGCCAGCAGTTTGCCCCATCTGACCTCCTACAATGAGCAGTTCTTC.

The chain uses TRBV10-3 and TRBJ2-1; TRBD1 aligns across 7 bases. The J call could be wrong; TRBJ2-5 is a better fit for the DNA end. Germline assignment: CDR1 ENHRY and CDR2 SYGVKD. This CDR3 region has 16 residues. The CDR3 here is CAISGNRDSLQETQYF. CDR3 in DNA: TGTGCCATCAGCGGGAACCGGGACAGCCTCCAAGAGACCCAGTACTTC.

This clonotype was counted between two and nine times. The DNA of the CDR3 is TGTGCCAGCAGCGTAGACCCAAACGGGGCCTACGAGCAGTACTTC. Translating gives CASSVDPNGAYEQYF. This chain connects TRBV9 to TRBJ2-5; a weak D match, TRBD2 (5 bases). Near its end, the DNA agrees better with TRBJ2-7, so the J call may be wrong. This CDR3 has 15 amino acids. Germline V gene data show CDR1 as SGDLS and CDR2 as YYNGEE.

At least ten counts were recorded for this clonotype. The V gene is TRBV2, the J gene TRBJ2-5, with D possibly TRBD1 on 6 matching bases. The last part of the DNA fits TRBJ2-7 better; the J call may be wrong. CDR3 length: 14 residues. The germline gives CDR1 SNHLY, CDR2 FYNNEI. This chain's CDR3 is CASSEGRGSYEQYF. The DNA of the CDR3 is TGTGCCAGCAGTGAAGGCAGGGGCTCCTACGAGCAGTACTTC.

This clonotype was picked up one time. This chain connects TRBV14 to TRBJ1-4; no reliable D call. The CDR3 runs to 15 residues. From germline, CDR1 is SGHDN and CDR2 FVKESK. V was clipped by 0 bases and J by 8 bases, with 13 bases between them. CDR3 bases: TGTGCCAGCAGCCAAGATCAGAGACGGGGAGAAAAACTGTTTTTT. It yields the protein CASSQDQRRGEKLFF.

This chain uses TRBV6-5 with TRBJ1-5, with D possibly being TRBD1 (5 bases). V dropped 7 bases and J dropped 4 bases, with 11 bases sitting between them. Germline CDR1 and CDR2: MNHEY and SVGAGI. CDR3 size: 13 residues. In DNA, the CDR3 is TGTGCCAGCACCACAGGTCCTAATCAGCCCCAGCATTTT. This encodes CASTTGPNQPQHF.

This rearrangement joins TRBV5-1 to TRBJ2-5, with D possibly TRBD2 on 6 matching bases. Germline CDR1 SGHRS, CDR2 YFSETQ. The CDR3 runs to 15 residues. Between the trimmed V and J ends, which lost 4 bases and 0 bases, there was a span of 13 bases. Here the CDR3 reads CASSPGTPYQETQYF. The CDR3 coding sequence is TGCGCCAGCAGCCCCGGGACTCCGTACCAAGAGACCCAGTACTTC.

This clonotype has a handful of counts. V and J are TRBV6-2 or TRBV6-3 and TRBJ1-2; no clear D. With 4 bases removed from V and 8 bases from J, the gap between germline ends came to 17 bases. Germline CDR1 MNHEY, CDR2 SVGEGT. The CDR3 runs 14 residues. DNA for the CDR3: TGTGCCAGCAGTTCCGTGGTCGACCTTTTGGGCTACACCTTC. Amino acid sequence: CASSSVVDLLGYTF.

The CDR3 sequence: CASSARGTGAGNTIYF. The CDR3 DNA follows: TGTGCCAGCAGCGCAAGAGGGACAGGGGCTGGAAACACCATATATTTT. This chain connects TRBV7-3 to TRBJ1-3; 10 bases agree with TRBD1. Germline lookup yields CDR1 SGHTA and CDR2 FQGTGA. V shed 5 bases and J 2 bases; nucleotides not matched to a gene: 6. The CDR3 has 16 amino acids.

This chain's CDR3 is CASSPLAGLMSYEQYF. CDR3 sequence (DNA): TGCGCCAGCAGCCCATTAGCGGGGTTAATGTCCTACGAGCAGTACTTC. This chain links TRBV4-1 with TRBJ2-7; 8 bases match TRBD2. This CDR3 comprises 16 residues. Germline CDR1 MGHRA, CDR2 YSYEKL. The V gene end was trimmed by 4 bases and the J gene end by 1 base; junction bases not matched to a gene: 9.

This clonotype came up once. The chain employs TRBV4-1 and TRBJ2-4; unclear D gene. The V gene's germline CDR1 is MGHRA and CDR2 YSYEKL. The CDR3 length is 15 residues. V lost 3 bases, J lost 0 bases, and 9 bases lay in between. This CDR3 reads CASSQRLLAKNIQYF. The CDR3 DNA follows: TGCGCCAGCAGCCAGCGACTCTTAGCCAAAAACATTCAGTACTTC.

The chain employs TRBV2 and TRBJ1-2; TRBD1 matches at 8 bases. The CDR3 totals 16 residues. CDR1 SNHLY and CDR2 FYNNEI come from the germline V gene. The trim removed 3 bases at V and 6 bases at J, leaving 12 bases unmatched. This chain's CDR3 is CASSERQGFYGNGYTF. The CDR3 bases are TGTGCCAGCAGTGAGAGACAGGGGTTTTATGGGAATGGCTACACCTTC.

This clonotype came up many times. The chain is built from TRBV29-1 and TRBJ1-4, with 9 bases identical to TRBD1. The CDR3 has 14 amino acids. V lost 1 base and J lost 7; bases outside the gene matches: 4. CDR1 is SQVTM and CDR2 is ANQGSEA in the germline V gene. CDR3 in amino acids: CSVEGGQGPEKLFF. CDR3 bases: TGCAGCGTTGAAGGGGGACAGGGACCTGAAAAACTGTTTTTT.

This clonotype was recorded only once. This chain joins TRBV5-1 and TRBJ2-7, with D possibly TRBD2 on 5 matching bases. The DNA end lines up better with TRBJ2-1; the J call may be wrong. CDR1 SGHRS and CDR2 YFSETQ come from the germline V gene. The CDR3 covers 13 residues. Written as DNA, the CDR3 is TGCGCCAGCAGCACCCTACGGGGCAATGAGCAGTTCTTC. This encodes CASSTLRGNEQFF.

The chain carries TRBV5-1 and TRBJ2-7, with a tentative D call TRBD2 (6 bases). Germline loops: CDR1 SGHRS, CDR2 YFSETQ. The CDR3 runs 15 residues. Trimming shortened V by 4 bases and J by 0 bases, and 14 bases separated the two germline ends. DNA for the CDR3: TGCGCCAGCAGCCGGGAGACTTTTAGCTCCTACGAGCAGTACTTC. It is translated as CASSRETFSSYEQYF.

V gene TRBV20-1 combines with J gene TRBJ2-1; maybe TRBD2 (6 bases). The germline gives CDR1 DFQATT, CDR2 SNEGSKA (reference sequence). The germline V and J ends were trimmed by 1 base and 9 bases, with 22 bases remaining between them. The CDR3 runs 16 residues. For the CDR3, the DNA is TGCAGTGCTAGAGGAGGTCTAGAGGGAGGTCGGGGTGAGCAGTTCTTC. Amino acids: CSARGGLEGGRGEQFF.

V is TRBV11-3 and J is TRBJ2-3, with a tentative D call TRBD2 (6 bases). Trimming removed 2 bases at V and 4 bases at J, with 10 bases between. The CDR3 contains 14 residues. Germline CDR1 is SGHNT and CDR2 is YENEEA. This chain's CDR3 is CASSLRGSPDTQYF. The CDR3 DNA sequence: TGTGCCAGCAGCTTACGGGGGTCTCCAGATACGCAGTATTTT.

This chain uses TRBV24-1 with TRBJ2-5; perhaps TRBD2 as D (5 bases). The V end lost 7 bases, the J end lost 5 bases, and 13 bases lay between the germline ends. The germline V gene has CDR1 KGHDR and CDR2 SFDVKD. The length of the CDR3 is 13 residues. For the CDR3, the DNA is TGTGCCACCAGACCGACCGGGGTTGAGACCCAGTACTTC. Translation gives CATRPTGVETQYF.

This clonotype came up a few times. V and J are TRBV28 and TRBJ2-3, with 8 bases aligning to TRBD1. The germline V gene encodes CDR1 MDHEN and CDR2 SYDVKM. Trimming removed 6 bases from V and 7 bases from J; junction bases left unmatched: 18. The CDR3 spans 17 residues. CDR3 sequence: CASRGQTGAPNANTQYF. For the CDR3, the DNA is TGTGCCAGCAGAGGACAGACAGGGGCACCCAACGCCAATACGCAGTATTTT.

The chain carries TRBV6-6 and TRBJ1-5; D unclear. Trimming removed 5 bases at V and 7 bases at J, with 9 bases between. This CDR3 spans 12 amino acids. Looked up from germline, CDR1 is MNHNY and CDR2 is SVGAGI (reference sequence). CDR3: CASSQYIQPQHF. The CDR3 region has the DNA TGTGCCAGCAGTCAATATATCCAGCCCCAGCATTTT.